This T cell receptor beta chain was identified in a study of cytotoxic CD8 clonotypes in ibrutinib-treated CLL. Looked up from germline, CDR1 is MNHNS and CDR2 is SASEGT. This CDR3 spans 14 amino acids. V lost 4 bases and J lost 5; bases outside the gene matches: 5. General observations from the study: Patients showed higher baseline clonality than age-matched healthy donors, and it tracked circulating CD8+ T-cell counts.

Details on this clone: Its cognate antigen is unknown.

TCRdb's copy holds only in-frame clones and misses some; the assay was immunoSEQ multiplex PCR. The sample consists of some 140,000 clones, approximately 90% of them appearing once. This sequence originates from a human donor with chronic lymphocytic leukemia. The material sequenced was PBMCs, taken after 12 months of ibrutinib treatment. The chain carries TRBV6-1 and TRBJ1-5; 7 bases are a match to TRBD1. This CDR3 reads CASSGYRGDQPQHF. DNA for the CDR3: TGTGCCAGCAGTGGATACAGGGGCGATCAGCCCCAGCATTTT.